What follows is one T cell receptor beta chain and its context. Its antigen is not identified. The data were obtained in a study of T-cell reconstitution after alpha-beta-depleted transplantation in children. Study results and limitations: T-cell counts and diversity at one year following transplant were attributed mainly to newly produced T cells.

The V segment lost 6 bases and the J segment 1 base; nucleotides outside the gene matches: 4. The CDR3 has 16 residues. CDR1 SGHTA and CDR2 FQGTGA come from the germline V gene. It was with unique molecular identifiers that the TCRbeta library was prepared. Via MiXCR, TCRdb re-called the PCR reads, giving one row per CDR3 protein. The sample yields a few hundred thousand distinct CDR3 sequences, approximately 30% seen once. This chain uses TRBV7-3 with TRBJ2-2; 11 bases match TRBD2. This clonotype was sampled from a boy younger than two with Wiskott-Aldrich syndrome, due to receive a stem cell transplant. The sequencing here drew on PBMCs, taken before TCRalphabeta/CD19-depleted stem cell transplant. In DNA form, the CDR3 reads TGTGCCAGCAGGACTAGCGGGATCGGGAACACCGGGGAGCTGTTTTTT. It is translated as CASRTSGIGNTGELFF.